Listed below are T cell receptor beta chains from one sample, sequenced in a study of T cells after yellow fever vaccination. TCRdb analysed the 5' RACE reads with MiXCR anew, one entry per CDR3 protein. Here the sample spans more than 350,000 distinct CDR3 sequences, 11% being singletons. The sequences come from PBMCs, collected on the day of the first yellow fever vaccination. These receptors came from a man aged 18 to 29 who received the YFV17D yellow fever vaccine. The CDR3 runs from the conserved cysteine through the conserved F or W. The D gene is left open where the match is weak. Some rows mark clone size as missing; the rest say once, few, many or name a class of expanded clone.

TRBJ1-4	-	-	TRBV5-4	CASSSMGDGPGEKLFF	TGTGCCAGCAGCTCGATGGGTGACGGACCTGGGGAAAAACTGTTTTTT
TRBJ2-1	few	TRBD2	TRBV5-1	CASSPIAGGDRQFF	TGCGCCAGCAGCCCTATAGCGGGGGGCGACAGGCAGTTCTTC
TRBJ2-5	once	-	TRBV5-1	CASSPGGQRVRETQYF	TGCGCCAGCAGCCCGGGGGGACAGCGAGTGCGGGAGACCCAGTACTTC
TRBJ1-1	few	-	TRBV6-5	CASGLGGFSLFAEAFF	TGTGCCAGCGGACTGGGGGGCTTTTCTCTTTTCGCTGAAGCTTTCTTT
TRBJ1-5	few	-	TRBV6-1	CASKISPGTNQPQHF	TGTGCCAGCAAAATTAGTCCGGGTACCAATCAGCCCCAGCATTTT
TRBJ2-5	-	-	TRBV7-9	CASSLYERETQYF	TGTGCCAGCAGCTTATATGAACGAGAGACCCAGTACTTC
TRBJ1-6	-	TRBD1	TRBV7-2	CASSLVGGTGVAPLHF	TGTGCCAGCAGCTTAGTCGGCGGGACAGGGGTGGCACCCCTCCACTTT
TRBJ2-1	-	TRBD1	TRBV29-1	CSGTGVESYNEQFF	TGCAGCGGGACAGGGGTAGAGTCCTACAATGAGCAGTTCTTC
TRBJ2-1	many	TRBD2	TRBV5-1	CASELGGADNEQFF	TGCGCCAGCGAACTCGGGGGGGCGGACAATGAGCAGTTCTTC
TRBJ2-2	few	-	TRBV11-1	CASSLDPPGFPGELFF	TGTGCCAGCAGCTTAGACCCCCCAGGTTTCCCCGGGGAGCTGTTTTTT
TRBJ1-4	-	TRBD1	TRBV5-1	CASSFGQGINEKLFF	TGCGCCAGCAGCTTTGGACAGGGTATCAATGAAAAACTGTTTTTT
TRBJ1-6	-	-	TRBV6-1	CASSTVLESPLHF	TGTGCCAGCAGTACCGTGCTCGAGTCACCCCTCCACTTT
TRBJ2-1	few	TRBD1	TRBV7-9	CASSVDRGTYNEQFF	TGTGCCAGCAGCGTTGACAGGGGAACTTACAATGAGCAGTTCTTC
TRBJ1-1	many	-	TRBV7-9	CASSLTGRGTEAFF	TGTGCCAGCAGCTTAACAGGGAGGGGGACTGAAGCTTTCTTT
TRBJ1-6	-	TRBD1	TRBV28	CASSQRTGFNSPLHF	TGTGCCAGCAGCCAGCGGACAGGATTTAATTCACCCCTCCACTTT
TRBJ2-1	-	-	TRBV20-1	CSASEGMWGAPNEQFF	TGCAGTGCTAGTGAGGGGATGTGGGGGGCTCCGAATGAGCAGTTCTTC
TRBJ1-2	-	TRBD1	TRBV25-1	CATQTGEHWNYGYTF	TGTGCCACTCAGACAGGGGAGCACTGGAACTATGGCTACACCTTC
TRBJ1-2	-	TRBD1	TRBV29-1	CSVEGGQGWGGDYGYTF	TGCAGCGTTGAAGGCGGACAGGGATGGGGGGGCGACTATGGCTACACCTTC
TRBJ2-7	-	-	TRBV5-4	CASSRDWDSYEQYF	TGTGCCAGCAGCCGGGACTGGGACTCCTACGAGCAGTACTTC
TRBJ1-4	few	-	TRBV4-1	CASSHRQVNEKLFF	TGCGCCAGCAGCCATCGACAGGTTAATGAAAAACTGTTTTTT
TRBJ2-2	-	-	TRBV12-3/TRBV12-4	CASSPRWVGGELFF	TGTGCCAGCAGCCCTCGTTGGGTTGGCGGGGAGCTGTTTTTT
TRBJ2-5	once	-	TRBV5-1	CASSLPPRGSQETQYF	TGCGCCAGCAGCTTGCCCCCCCGGGGGAGTCAAGAGACCCAGTACTTC